These T cell receptor beta chains were read from a single sample in a study of blood T cell repertoires in COVID-19. Profiling relied on immunoSEQ multiplex PCR, and the TCRdb table lists in-frame clones only, not all of them. In the table there are nearly 200,000 clones, around 84% of which are singletons. The sample was peripheral blood. The source of these receptors is a human donor in a cohort sampled during active COVID-19. CDR3s include the opening cysteine and the closing phenylalanine or tryptophan. Fields, in order: D gene, clone size, V gene, J gene, CDR3 length, CDR3 protein, CDR3 DNA. D genes are given only for firm matches. Only part of the rows carry a size: once, few, many, or a class if the clone is expanded.

-	-	TRBV28	TRBJ2-5	13	CASNLGLGETQYF	TGTGCCAGCAATTTGGGGCTGGGGGAGACCCAGTACTTC
TRBD1	-	TRBV11-2	TRBJ2-1	16	CASSLGWQGARDEQFF	TGTGCCAGCAGCTTAGGATGGCAGGGGGCGCGGGATGAGCAGTTCTTC
-	-	TRBV7-6	TRBJ2-7	15	CASSLVRAATYEQYF	TGTGCCAGCAGCTTAGTCAGGGCAGCCACTTACGAGCAGTACTTC
TRBD2	-	TRBV7-2	TRBJ2-7	15	CASSLLAGASYEQYF	TGTGCCAGCAGCTTACTAGCGGGAGCATCCTACGAGCAGTACTTC
-	-	TRBV28	TRBJ2-7	14	CASSPLVAAFEQYF	TGTGCCAGCAGCCCCCTTGTAGCGGCCTTTGAGCAGTACTTC
TRBD2	-	TRBV9	TRBJ2-5	15	CASSVLGLAEETQYF	TGTGCCAGCAGCGTATTAGGACTAGCGGAAGAGACCCAGTACTTC
TRBD1	-	TRBV6-5	TRBJ1-2	15	CASRSEWDSHYGYTF	TGTGCCAGCAGGAGCGAATGGGACAGCCACTATGGCTACACCTTC
-	-	TRBV11-2	TRBJ1-2	16	CASSPGEGSLNYGYTF	TGTGCCAGCAGCCCCGGGGAGGGAAGTTTAAACTATGGCTACACCTTC
-	few	TRBV29-1	TRBJ1-1	13	CSVRTNWRGEAFF	TGCAGCGTACGAACCAATTGGCGGGGAGAAGCTTTCTTT
-	-	TRBV7-2	TRBJ1-1	13	CASSFSSNTEAFF	TGTGCCAGCAGCTTTTCCTCGAACACTGAAGCTTTCTTT
-	-	TRBV6-6	TRBJ2-2	15	CASSYTRGHTGELFF	TGTGCCAGCAGTTACACGCGCGGTCACACCGGGGAGCTGTTTTTT
-	-	TRBV10-1	TRBJ2-3	15	CASSERGGDTDTQYF	TGCGCCAGCAGTGAGAGAGGGGGGGACACAGATACGCAGTATTTT
TRBD1	-	TRBV7-8	TRBJ1-3	16	CASSSRTGPPGNTIYF	TGTGCCAGCAGCTCCCGGACAGGGCCGCCTGGAAACACCATATATTTT
TRBD2	many	TRBV6-4	TRBJ2-3	15	CASSPGGVLTDTQYF	TGTGCCAGCAGTCCGGGAGGAGTGCTGACAGATACGCAGTATTTT
-	-	TRBV20-1	TRBJ1-5	13	CSASGGGNQPQHF	TGCAGTGCTAGTGGCGGAGGGAATCAGCCCCAGCATTTT
TRBD1	few	TRBV27	TRBJ2-3	13	CASRTGGRNTQYF	TGTGCCAGCCGGACAGGGGGCAGAAATACGCAGTATTTT
TRBD1	-	TRBV6-8	TRBJ2-2	13	CASSLTGTGELFF	TGTGCCAGCAGCTTGACAGGGACCGGGGAGCTGTTTTTT
-	once	TRBV11-2	TRBJ2-2	17	CASSLDRVKPNTGELFF	TGTGCCAGCAGCTTAGATCGGGTCAAGCCGAACACCGGTGAGCTGTTTTTT
-	-	TRBV7-9	TRBJ2-5	15	CASSFSSNRVETQYF	TGTGCCAGCAGCTTTTCGTCCAACAGGGTAGAGACCCAGTACTTC
-	-	TRBV6-5	TRBJ2-2	12	CASSFNTGELFF	TGTGCCAGCAGTTTCAATACCGGGGAGCTGTTTTTT
TRBD2	-	TRBV30	TRBJ2-1	12	CALGGLQAEQFF	TGTGCCTTGGGAGGGCTACAGGCTGAGCAGTTCTTC
-	-	TRBV6-4	TRBJ1-6	15	CASSPGQSRNSPLHF	TGTGCCAGCAGCCCGGGACAAAGTCGGAATTCACCCCTCCACTTT
-	-	TRBV28	TRBJ1-1	14	CAIQRQGLSTEAFF	TGTGCCATCCAGCGCCAGGGGCTGAGCACTGAAGCTTTCTTT
TRBD1	many	TRBV3-1/TRBV3-2	TRBJ1-5	15	CASSRGTAGNQPQHF	TGTGCCAGCAGCCGGGGGACAGCCGGCAATCAGCCCCAGCATTTT
TRBD1	-	TRBV18	TRBJ1-1	14	CASSPGAGGTEAFF	TGTGCCAGCTCACCAGGGGCAGGGGGCACTGAAGCTTTCTTT
-	-	TRBV30	TRBJ2-1	16	CAWSVRSGSSYNEQFF	TGTGCCTGGAGTGTACGTTCGGGGAGCTCCTACAATGAGCAGTTCTTC